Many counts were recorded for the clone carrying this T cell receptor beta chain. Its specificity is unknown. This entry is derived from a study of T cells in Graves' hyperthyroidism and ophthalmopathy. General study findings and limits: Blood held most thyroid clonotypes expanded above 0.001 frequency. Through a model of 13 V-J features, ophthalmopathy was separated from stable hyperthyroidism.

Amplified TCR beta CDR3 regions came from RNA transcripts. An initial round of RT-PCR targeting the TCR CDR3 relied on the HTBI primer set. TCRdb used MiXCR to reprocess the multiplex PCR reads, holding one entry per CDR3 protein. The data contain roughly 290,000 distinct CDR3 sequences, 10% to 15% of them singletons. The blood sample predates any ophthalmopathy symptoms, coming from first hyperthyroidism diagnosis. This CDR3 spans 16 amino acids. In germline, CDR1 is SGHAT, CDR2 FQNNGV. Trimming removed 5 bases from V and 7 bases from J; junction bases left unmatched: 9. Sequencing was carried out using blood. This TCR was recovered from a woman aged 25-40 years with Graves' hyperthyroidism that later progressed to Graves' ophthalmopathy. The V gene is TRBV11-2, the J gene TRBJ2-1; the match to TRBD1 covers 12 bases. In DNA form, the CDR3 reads TGTGCCAGCAGCAAGGCAATGGGACAGGGGGCGAATGAGCAGTTCTTC. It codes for CASSKAMGQGANEQFF.